Described below is a single T cell receptor beta chain sequence and its context. What it binds is unknown. This sample stems from a study of Ad26.COV2.S vaccination and SARS-CoV-2 variants. Treatment in this sample: roughly 20 received Ad26.COV2.S at low or high dose, single or two shots; a few received placebo; per-sample allocation not given. At day 63 after the first vaccine or placebo injection, samples were drawn. This CDR3 has 15 residues. Germline assignment: CDR1 SGHNT and CDR2 YYREEE (reference sequence). Losses at the gene ends were 4 bases for V and 7 bases for J; bases not matched to a gene: 11. Broader study findings: It is possible that the TCR breadth and depth analyses underestimated the total T cell responses.

Produced via immunoSEQ multiplex PCR; TCRdb's table is partial and in-frame only. The data contain around 320,000 clones, 85% of them seen just once; the ten biggest clones take up about 2.1%. The receptor was isolated from a person between 18 and 65 years old who received the Ad26.COV2.S COVID-19 vaccine or a placebo. Sequenced here: peripheral blood, sampled in a trial of Ad26.COV2.S vaccine versus placebo. This chain links TRBV5-4 with TRBJ2-1, with 7 bases fitting TRBD1. The CDR3: CASSPRQGGWNEQFF. CDR3 nucleotides: TGTGCCAGCAGCCCCCGACAGGGTGGGTGGAATGAGCAGTTCTTC.